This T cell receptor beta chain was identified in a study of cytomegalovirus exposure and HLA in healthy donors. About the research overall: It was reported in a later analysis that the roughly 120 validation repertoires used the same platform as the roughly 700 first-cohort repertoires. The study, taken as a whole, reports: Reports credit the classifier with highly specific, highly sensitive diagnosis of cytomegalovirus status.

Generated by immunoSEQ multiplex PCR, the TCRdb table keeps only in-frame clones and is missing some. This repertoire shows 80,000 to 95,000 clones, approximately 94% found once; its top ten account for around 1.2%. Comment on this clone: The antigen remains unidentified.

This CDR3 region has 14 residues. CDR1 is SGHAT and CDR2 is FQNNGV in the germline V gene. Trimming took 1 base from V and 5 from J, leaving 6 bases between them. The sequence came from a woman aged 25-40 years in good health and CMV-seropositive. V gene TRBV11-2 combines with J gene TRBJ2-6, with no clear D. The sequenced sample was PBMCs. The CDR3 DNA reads TGTGCCAGCAGCTTAGGGCCTCGGGCCAACGTCCTGACTTTC. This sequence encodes CASSLGPRANVLTF.